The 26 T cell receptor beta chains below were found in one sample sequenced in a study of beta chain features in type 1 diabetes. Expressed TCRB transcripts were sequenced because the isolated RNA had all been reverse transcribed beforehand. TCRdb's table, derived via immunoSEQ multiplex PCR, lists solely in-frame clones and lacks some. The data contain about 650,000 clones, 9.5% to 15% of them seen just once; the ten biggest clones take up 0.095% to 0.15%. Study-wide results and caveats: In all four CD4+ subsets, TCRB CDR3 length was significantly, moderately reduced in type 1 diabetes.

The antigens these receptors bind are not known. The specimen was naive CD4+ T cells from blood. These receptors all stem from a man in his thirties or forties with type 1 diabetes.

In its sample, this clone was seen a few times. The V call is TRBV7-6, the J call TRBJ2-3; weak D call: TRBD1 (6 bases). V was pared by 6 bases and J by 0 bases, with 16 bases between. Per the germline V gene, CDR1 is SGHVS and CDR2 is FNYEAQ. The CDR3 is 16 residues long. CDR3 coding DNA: TGTGCCAGCAGTTCCCGGACGAGGGGGAGCACAGATACGCAGTATTTT. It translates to CASSSRTRGSTDTQYF.

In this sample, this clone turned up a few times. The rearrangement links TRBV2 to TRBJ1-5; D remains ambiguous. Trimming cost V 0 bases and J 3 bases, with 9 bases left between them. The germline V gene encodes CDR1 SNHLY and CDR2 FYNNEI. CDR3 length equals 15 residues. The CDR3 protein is CASSEARILNQPQHF. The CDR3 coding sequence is TGTGCCAGCAGTGAAGCTCGAATCCTCAATCAGCCCCAGCATTTT. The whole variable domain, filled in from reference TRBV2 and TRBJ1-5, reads EPEVTQTPSHQVTQMGQEVILRCVPISNHLYFYWYRQILGQKVEFLVSFYNNEISEKSEIFDDQFSVERPDGSNFTLKIRSTKLEDSAMYFCASSEARILNQPQHFGDGTRLSIL.

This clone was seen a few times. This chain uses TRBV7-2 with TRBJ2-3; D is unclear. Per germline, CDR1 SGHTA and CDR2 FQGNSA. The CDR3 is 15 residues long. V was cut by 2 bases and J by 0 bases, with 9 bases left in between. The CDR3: CASSLLYGSTDTQYF. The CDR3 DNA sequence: TGTGCCAGCAGCTTATTATACGGGAGCACAGATACGCAGTATTTT. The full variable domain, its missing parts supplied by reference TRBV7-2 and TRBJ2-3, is GAGVSQSPSNKVTEKGKDVELRCDPISGHTALYWYRQSLGQGLEFLIYFQGNSAPDKSGLPSDRFSAERTGGSVSTLTIQRTQQEDSAVYLCASSLLYGSTDTQYFGPGTRLTVL.

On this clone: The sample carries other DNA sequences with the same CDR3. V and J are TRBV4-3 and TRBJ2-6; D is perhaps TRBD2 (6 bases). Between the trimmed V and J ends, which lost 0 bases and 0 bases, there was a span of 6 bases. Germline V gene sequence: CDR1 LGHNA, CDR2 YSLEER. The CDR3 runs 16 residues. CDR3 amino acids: CASSQEGGSGANVLTF. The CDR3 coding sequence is TGCGCCAGCAGCCAAGAGGGGGGCTCTGGGGCCAACGTCCTGACTTTC.

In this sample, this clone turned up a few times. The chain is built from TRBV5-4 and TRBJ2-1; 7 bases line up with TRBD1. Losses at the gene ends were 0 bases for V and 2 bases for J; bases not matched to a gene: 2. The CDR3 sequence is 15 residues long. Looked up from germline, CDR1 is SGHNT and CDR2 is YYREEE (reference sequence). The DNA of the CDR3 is TGTGCCAGCAGCTTGGGGGGGACAGCCTACAATGAGCAGTTCTTC. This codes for CASSLGGTAYNEQFF.

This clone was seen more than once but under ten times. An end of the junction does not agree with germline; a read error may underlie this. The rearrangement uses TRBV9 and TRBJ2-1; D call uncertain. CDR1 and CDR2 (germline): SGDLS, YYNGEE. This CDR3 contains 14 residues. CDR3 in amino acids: CASSVYSAYDEQFF. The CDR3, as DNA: TGTGCCAGCAGCGTATACTCCGCCTACGATGAGCAGTTCTTC.

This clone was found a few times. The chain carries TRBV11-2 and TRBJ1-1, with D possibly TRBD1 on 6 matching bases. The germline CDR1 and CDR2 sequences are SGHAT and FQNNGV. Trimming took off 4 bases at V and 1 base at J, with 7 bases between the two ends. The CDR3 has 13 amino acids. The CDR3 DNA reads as TGTGCCAGCAGCTCGGGACAGAACACTGAAGCTTTCTTT. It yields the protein CASSSGQNTEAFF.

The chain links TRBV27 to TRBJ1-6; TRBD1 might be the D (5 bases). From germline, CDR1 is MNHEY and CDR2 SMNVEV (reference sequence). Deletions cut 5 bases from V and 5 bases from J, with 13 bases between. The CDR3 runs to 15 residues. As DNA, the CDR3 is TGTGCCAGCAGTCATGGGGCGCGAAATAATTCACCCCTCCACTTT. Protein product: CASSHGARNNSPLHF.

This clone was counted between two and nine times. The chain's CDR3 is CATTIRSYGYTF. The CDR3 DNA follows: TGTGCCACCACCATTCGGAGCTATGGCTACACCTTC. The chain recombines TRBV6-6 with TRBJ1-2; D uncertain. Germline V gene sequence: CDR1 MNHNY, CDR2 SVGAGI (reference sequence). The CDR3 length is 12 residues. Trimming took off 10 bases at V and 4 bases at J, with 13 bases between the two ends.

The CDR3 here is CASSRDLSGANVLTF. The CDR3, as DNA: TGTGCCAGTAGTAGGGACTTGTCTGGGGCCAACGTCCTGACTTTC. The rearrangement links TRBV19 to TRBJ2-6, with D tentatively TRBD2 (6 bases). V was trimmed by 4 bases and J by 1 base, leaving 8 bases between them. Germline lookup yields CDR1 LNHDA and CDR2 SQIVND (reference sequence). The CDR3 is 15 residues long.

This chain's CDR3 is CASSEEIGGGMYEQYF. The CDR3 DNA reads TGTGCCAGCAGTGAAGAGATTGGGGGCGGGATGTACGAGCAGTACTTC. The chain combines TRBV2 with TRBJ2-7; possibly TRBD1 or TRBD2 for D (6 bases each). The CDR3 is made up of 16 amino acids. V lost 1 base, J lost 4 bases, and 17 bases lay in between. CDR1 and CDR2 from the germline V gene are SNHLY and FYNNEI.

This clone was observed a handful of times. The CDR3 bases are TGTGCCAGCAGCCACCGGGACAGGGGAACAGATACGCAGTATTTT. This codes for CASSHRDRGTDTQYF. The rearrangement uses TRBV5-4 and TRBJ2-3; 10 bases are a match to TRBD1. The germline V gene has CDR1 SGHNT and CDR2 YYREEE (reference sequence). Trimming removed 4 bases from V and 3 bases from J; junction bases left unmatched: 5. CDR3 length equals 15 residues.

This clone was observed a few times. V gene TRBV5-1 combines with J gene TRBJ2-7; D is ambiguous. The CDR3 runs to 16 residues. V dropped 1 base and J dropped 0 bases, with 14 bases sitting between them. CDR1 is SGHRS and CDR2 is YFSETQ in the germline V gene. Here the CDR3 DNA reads TGCGCCAGCAGCTTGATACCGAGTGACGTCTCCTACGAGCAGTACTTC. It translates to CASSLIPSDVSYEQYF.

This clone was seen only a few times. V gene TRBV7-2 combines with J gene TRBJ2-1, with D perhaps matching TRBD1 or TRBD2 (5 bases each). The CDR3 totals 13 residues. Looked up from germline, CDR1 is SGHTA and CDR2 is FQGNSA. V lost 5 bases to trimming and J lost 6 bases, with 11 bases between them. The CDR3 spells CASSAGTGNEQFF. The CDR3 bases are TGTGCCAGCAGCGCCGGGACGGGCAATGAGCAGTTCTTC.

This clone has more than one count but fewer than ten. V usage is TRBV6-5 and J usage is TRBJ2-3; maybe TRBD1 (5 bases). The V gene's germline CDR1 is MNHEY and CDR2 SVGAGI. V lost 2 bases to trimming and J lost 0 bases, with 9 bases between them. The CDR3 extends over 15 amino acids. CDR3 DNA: TGTGCCAGCAGTTACGGGCCAGGGAGCACAGATACGCAGTATTTT. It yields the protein CASSYGPGSTDTQYF.

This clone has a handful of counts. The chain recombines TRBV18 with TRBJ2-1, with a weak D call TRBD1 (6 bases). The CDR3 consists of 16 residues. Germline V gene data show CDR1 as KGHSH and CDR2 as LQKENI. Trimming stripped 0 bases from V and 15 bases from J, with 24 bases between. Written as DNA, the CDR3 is TGTGCCAGCTCACCACCCCCTGGGGGCGCCGAGGGTGATTTGTTCTTC. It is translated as CASSPPPGGAEGDLFF.

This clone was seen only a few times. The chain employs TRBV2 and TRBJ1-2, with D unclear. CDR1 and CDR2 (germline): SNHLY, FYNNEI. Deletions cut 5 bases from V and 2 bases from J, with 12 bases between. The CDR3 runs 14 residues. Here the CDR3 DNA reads TGTGCCAGCAGTAGGGCATATCCCAACTATGGCTACACCTTC. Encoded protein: CASSRAYPNYGYTF.

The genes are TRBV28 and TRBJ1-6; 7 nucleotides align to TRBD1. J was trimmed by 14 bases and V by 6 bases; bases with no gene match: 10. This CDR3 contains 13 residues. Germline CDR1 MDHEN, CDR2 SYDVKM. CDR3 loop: CASRGRQGLSLHF. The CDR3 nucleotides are TGTGCCAGCAGGGGAAGACAGGGACTATCCCTCCACTTT.

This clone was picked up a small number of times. In nucleotides, the CDR3 is TGTGCCAGCAGCTTGTTGAGGGCCCCTATGACTGAAGCTTTCTTT. Its protein product is CASSLLRAPMTEAFF. V gene TRBV13 combines with J gene TRBJ1-1; no firm D call. Trimming cost V 3 bases and J 5 bases, with 16 bases left between them. Germline CDR1 is PRHDT and CDR2 is FYEKMQ (reference sequence). The CDR3 has 15 amino acids.

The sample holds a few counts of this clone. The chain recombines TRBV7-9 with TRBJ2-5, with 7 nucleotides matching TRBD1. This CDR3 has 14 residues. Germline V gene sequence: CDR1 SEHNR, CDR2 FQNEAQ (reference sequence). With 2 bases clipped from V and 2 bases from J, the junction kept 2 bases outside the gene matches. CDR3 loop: CASSLKDRQETQYF. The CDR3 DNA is TGTGCCAGCAGCTTAAAGGACAGGCAAGAGACCCAGTACTTC.

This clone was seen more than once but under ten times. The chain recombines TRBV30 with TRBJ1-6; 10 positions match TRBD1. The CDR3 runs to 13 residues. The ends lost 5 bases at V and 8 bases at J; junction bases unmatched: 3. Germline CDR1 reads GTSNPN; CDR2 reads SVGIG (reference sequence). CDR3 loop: CAWLDRGDSPLHF. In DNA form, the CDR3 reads TGTGCCTGGCTGGACAGGGGGGATTCACCCCTCCACTTT. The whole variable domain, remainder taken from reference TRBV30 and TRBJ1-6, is SQTIHQWPATLVQPVGSPLSLECTVEGTSNPNLYWYRQAAGRGLQLLFYSVGIGQISSEVPQNLSASRPQDRQFILSSKKLLLSDSGFYLCAWLDRGDSPLHFGNGTRLTVT.

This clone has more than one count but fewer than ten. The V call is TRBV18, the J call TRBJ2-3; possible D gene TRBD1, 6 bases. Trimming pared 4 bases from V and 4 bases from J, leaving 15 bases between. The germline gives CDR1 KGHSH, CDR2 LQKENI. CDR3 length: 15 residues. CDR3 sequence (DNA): TGTGCCAGCTCACTTAACAGGGAGAGGGCAGATACGCAGTATTTT. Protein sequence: CASSLNRERADTQYF.

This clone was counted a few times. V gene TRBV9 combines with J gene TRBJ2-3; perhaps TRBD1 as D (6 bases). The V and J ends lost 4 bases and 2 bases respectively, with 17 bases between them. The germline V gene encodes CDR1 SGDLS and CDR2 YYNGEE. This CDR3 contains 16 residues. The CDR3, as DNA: TGTGCCAGCAGCAAAACATTCAGGGGAAACACAGATACGCAGTATTTT. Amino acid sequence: CASSKTFRGNTDTQYF.

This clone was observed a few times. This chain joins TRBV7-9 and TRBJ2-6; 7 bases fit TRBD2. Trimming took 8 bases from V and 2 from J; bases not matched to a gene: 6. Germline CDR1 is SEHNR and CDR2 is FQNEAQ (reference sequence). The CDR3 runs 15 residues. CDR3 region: CASLGAGPGANVLTF. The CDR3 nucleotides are TGTGCCAGCCTAGGAGCGGGGCCTGGGGCCAACGTCCTGACTTTC.

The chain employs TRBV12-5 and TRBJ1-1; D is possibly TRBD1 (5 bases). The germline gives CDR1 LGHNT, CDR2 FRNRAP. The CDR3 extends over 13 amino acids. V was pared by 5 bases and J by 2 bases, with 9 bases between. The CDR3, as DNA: TGTGCTAGTGGTGCGACAGTAAACACTGAAGCTTTCTTT. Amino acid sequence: CASGATVNTEAFF.

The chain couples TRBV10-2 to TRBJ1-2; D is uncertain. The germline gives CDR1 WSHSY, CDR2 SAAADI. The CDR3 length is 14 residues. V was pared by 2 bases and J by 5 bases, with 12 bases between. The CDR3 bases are TGCGCCAGCAGTGAGGTGCAGGACCCTTATGGCTACACCTTC. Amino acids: CASSEVQDPYGYTF.